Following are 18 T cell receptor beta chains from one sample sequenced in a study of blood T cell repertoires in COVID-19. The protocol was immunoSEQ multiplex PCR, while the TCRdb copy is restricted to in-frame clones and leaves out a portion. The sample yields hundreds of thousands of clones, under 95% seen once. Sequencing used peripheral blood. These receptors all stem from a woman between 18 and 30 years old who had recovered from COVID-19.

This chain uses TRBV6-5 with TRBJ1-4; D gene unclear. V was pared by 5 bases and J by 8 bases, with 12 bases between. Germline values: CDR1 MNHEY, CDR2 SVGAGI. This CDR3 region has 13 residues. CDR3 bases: TGTGCCAGCAGTCCCCCGGGGAACGAAAAACTGTTTTTT. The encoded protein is CASSPPGNEKLFF.

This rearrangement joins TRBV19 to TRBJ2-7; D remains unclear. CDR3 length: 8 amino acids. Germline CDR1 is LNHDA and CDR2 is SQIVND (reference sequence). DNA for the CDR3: TGTGCCAGATTGCGGCGCTTCGTC. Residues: CARLRRFV.

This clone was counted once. CDR3 region: CASSLEGHPSSEAFF. As DNA, the CDR3 is TGCGCCAGCAGCTTGGAGGGGCACCCTTCATCTGAAGCTTTCTTT. The rearrangement uses TRBV5-1 and TRBJ1-1; D is perhaps TRBD1 (5 bases). The CDR3 covers 15 residues. The V end lost 0 bases, the J end lost 6 bases, and 15 bases lay between the germline ends. CDR1 is SGHRS and CDR2 is YFSETQ in the germline V gene.

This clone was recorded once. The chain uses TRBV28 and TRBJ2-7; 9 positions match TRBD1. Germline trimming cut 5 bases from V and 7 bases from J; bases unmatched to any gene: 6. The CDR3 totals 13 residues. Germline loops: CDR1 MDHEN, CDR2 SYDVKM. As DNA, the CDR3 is TGTGCCAGCAGTCGGGACAGGGAGTTGGAGCAGTACGTC. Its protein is CASSRDRELEQYV.

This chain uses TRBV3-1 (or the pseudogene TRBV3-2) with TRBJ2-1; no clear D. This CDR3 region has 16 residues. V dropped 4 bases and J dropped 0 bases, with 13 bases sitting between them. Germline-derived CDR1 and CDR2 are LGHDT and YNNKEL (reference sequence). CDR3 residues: CASSRLDLYSYNEQFF. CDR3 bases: TGTGCCAGCAGCCGGCTAGACCTTTACTCCTACAATGAGCAGTTCTTC.

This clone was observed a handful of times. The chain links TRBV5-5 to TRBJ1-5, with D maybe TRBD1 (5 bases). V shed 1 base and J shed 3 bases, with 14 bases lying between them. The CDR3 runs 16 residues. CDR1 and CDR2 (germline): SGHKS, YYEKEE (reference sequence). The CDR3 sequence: CASSLRTNLNNQPQHF. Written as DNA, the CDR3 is TGTGCCAGCAGCTTGCGGACAAACCTTAACAATCAGCCCCAGCATTTT.

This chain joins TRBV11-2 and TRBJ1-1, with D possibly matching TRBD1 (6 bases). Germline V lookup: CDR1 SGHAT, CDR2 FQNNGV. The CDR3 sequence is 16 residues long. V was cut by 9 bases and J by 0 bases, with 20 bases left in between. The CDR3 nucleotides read TGTGCCAGTGGGGGCAGAGCTGGGATGATGAACACTGAAGCTTTCTTT. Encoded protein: CASGGRAGMMNTEAFF. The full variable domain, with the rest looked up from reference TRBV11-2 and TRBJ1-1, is EAGVAQSPRYKIIEKRQSVAFWCNPISGHATLYWYQQILGQGPKLLIQFQNNGVVDDSQLPKDRFSAERLKGVDSTLKIQPAKLEDSAVYLCASGGRAGMMNTEAFFGQGTRLTVV.

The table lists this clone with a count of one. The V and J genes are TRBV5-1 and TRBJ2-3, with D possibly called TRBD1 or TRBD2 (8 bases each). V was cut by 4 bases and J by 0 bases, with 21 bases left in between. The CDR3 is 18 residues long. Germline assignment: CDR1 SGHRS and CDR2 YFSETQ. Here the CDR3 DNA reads TGCGCCAGCAGCCTGGACAGGGAAGCGGGAGTGAGCACAGATACGCAGTATTTT. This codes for CASSLDREAGVSTDTQYF.

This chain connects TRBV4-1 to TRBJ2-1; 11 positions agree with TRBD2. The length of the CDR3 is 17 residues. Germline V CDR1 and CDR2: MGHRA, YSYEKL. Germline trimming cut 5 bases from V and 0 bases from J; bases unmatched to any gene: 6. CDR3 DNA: TGCGCCAGCAGCTCGAGGACTAGCGGGTCCTCCTACAATGAGCAGTTCTTC. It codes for CASSSRTSGSSYNEQFF.

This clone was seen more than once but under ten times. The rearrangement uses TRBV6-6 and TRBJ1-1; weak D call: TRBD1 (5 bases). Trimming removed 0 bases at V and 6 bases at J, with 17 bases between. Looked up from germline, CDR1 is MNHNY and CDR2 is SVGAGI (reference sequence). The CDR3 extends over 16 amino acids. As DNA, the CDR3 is TGTGCCAGCAGTTACTCTCGGGGGGACGCAGGACCTGAAGCTTTCTTT. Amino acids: CASSYSRGDAGPEAFF.

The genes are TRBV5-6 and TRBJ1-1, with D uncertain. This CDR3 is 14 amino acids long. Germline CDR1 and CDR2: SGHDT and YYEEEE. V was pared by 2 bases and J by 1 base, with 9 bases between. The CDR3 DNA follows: TGTGCCAGCAGCTTCAGGCATACGAACACTGAAGCTTTCTTT. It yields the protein CASSFRHTNTEAFF.

CDR3 loop: CASSRTGTSNEQFF. The CDR3 nucleotides read TGTGCCAGCAGTAGGACCGGGACTAGCAATGAGCAGTTCTTC. The V gene is TRBV6-4, the J gene TRBJ2-1; 8 bases are a match to TRBD2. The V gene's germline CDR1 is MRHNA and CDR2 SNTAGT. This CDR3 is 14 amino acids long. J lost 6 bases, V lost 5 bases, and 6 bases had no gene match.

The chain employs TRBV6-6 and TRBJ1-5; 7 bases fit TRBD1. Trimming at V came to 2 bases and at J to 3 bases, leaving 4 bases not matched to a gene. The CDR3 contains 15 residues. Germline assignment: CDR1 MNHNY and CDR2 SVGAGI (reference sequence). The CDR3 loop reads CASSYPTGNNQPQHF. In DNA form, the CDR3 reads TGTGCCAGCAGTTACCCGACAGGGAACAATCAGCCCCAGCATTTT.

Written as DNA, the CDR3 is TGTGCCAGCAGCTTTAGCTCGATAAACACAGATACGCAGTATTTT. Its protein is CASSFSSINTDTQYF. The V and J genes are TRBV11-2 and TRBJ2-3, with D unclear. From germline, CDR1 is SGHAT and CDR2 FQNNGV. V was pared by 3 bases and J by 2 bases, with 12 bases between. The CDR3 consists of 15 residues.

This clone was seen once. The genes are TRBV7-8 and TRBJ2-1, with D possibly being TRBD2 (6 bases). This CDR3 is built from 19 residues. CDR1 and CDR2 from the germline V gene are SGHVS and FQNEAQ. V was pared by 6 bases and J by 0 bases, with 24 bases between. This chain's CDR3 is CASRLGTFPTPSSYNEQFF. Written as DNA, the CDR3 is TGTGCCAGCAGGCTCGGGACTTTCCCAACTCCAAGCTCCTACAATGAGCAGTTCTTC.

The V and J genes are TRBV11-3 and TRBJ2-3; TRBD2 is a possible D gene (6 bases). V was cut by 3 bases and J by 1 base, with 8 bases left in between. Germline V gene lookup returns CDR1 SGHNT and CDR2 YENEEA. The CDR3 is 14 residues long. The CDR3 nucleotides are TGTGCCAGCAGCTTTCCGGGAGGCACAGATACGCAGTATTTT. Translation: CASSFPGGTDTQYF.

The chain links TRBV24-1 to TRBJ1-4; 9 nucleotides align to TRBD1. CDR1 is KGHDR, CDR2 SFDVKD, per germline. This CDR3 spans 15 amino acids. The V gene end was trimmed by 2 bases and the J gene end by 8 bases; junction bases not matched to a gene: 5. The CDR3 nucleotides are TGTGCCACCAGTGATTCCGGGACAGGGATGGAAAAACTGTTTTTT. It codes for CATSDSGTGMEKLFF.

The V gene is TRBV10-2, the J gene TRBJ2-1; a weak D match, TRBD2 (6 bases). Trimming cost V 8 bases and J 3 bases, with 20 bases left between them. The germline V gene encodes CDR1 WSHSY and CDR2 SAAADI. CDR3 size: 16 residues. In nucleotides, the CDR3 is TGCGCCAGCTCCCGACTAGGTGTTAGCGGCTACAATGAGCAGTTCTTC. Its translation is CASSRLGVSGYNEQFF.